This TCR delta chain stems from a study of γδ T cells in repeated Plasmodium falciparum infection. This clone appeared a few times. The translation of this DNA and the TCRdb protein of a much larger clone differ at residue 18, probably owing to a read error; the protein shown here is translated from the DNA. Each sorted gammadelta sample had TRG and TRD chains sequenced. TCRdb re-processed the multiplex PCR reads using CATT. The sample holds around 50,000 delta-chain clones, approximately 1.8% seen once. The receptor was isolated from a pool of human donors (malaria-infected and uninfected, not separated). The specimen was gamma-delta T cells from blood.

CDR3 loop: CACEPMGIERVPRVADKHIF. The CDR3, as DNA: TGTGCCTGTGAACCTATGGGGATAGAAAGGGTTCCAAGGGTGGCCGATAAACACATCTTT. The V gene is TRDV2; the J gene was not called; the D segment call TRDD3 is taken from the table without a DNA check. CDR1 is GEAIGNYY, CDR2 EKD, per germline. The CDR3 runs 20 residues.